Each of the 6 T cell receptor beta chains below was sequenced from the same sample in a study of shared clonotypes between healthy human individuals. Only in-frame clones appear in the TCRdb table, and some are missing; sequencing was by immunoSEQ multiplex PCR. This table holds about 2.4 million clones, under 95% found once. Specimen: naive CD4+ T cells from PBMCs. The sample's subset: CD45RA+ positively selected. The receptors derive from a man aged 18 to 29 in good health. Some clones in this sample may be carry-over from other donors' samples.

The chain is built from TRBV7-2 and TRBJ1-3; tentatively, D is TRBD1 (6 bases). The CDR3 is 19 residues long. V gave up 6 bases and J gave up 0 bases, with 24 bases separating them. From germline, CDR1 is SGHTA and CDR2 FQGNSA. CDR3 in amino acids: CASRRFPDSSASSGNTIYF. CDR3 nucleotide sequence: TGTGCCAGCAGAAGATTTCCGGACAGTTCCGCGTCCTCTGGAAACACCATATATTTT. Complete variable domain (other parts from reference TRBV7-2 and TRBJ1-3): GAGVSQSPSNKVTEKGKDVELRCDPISGHTALYWYRQSLGQGLEFLIYFQGNSAPDKSGLPSDRFSAERTGGSVSTLTIQRTQQEDSAVYLCASRRFPDSSASSGNTIYFGEGSWLTVV.

V usage is TRBV10-3 and J usage is TRBJ2-7; D is undetermined. V lost 8 bases to trimming and J lost 0 bases, with 11 bases between them. The CDR3 runs to 13 residues. The V gene's germline CDR1 is ENHRY and CDR2 SYGVKD. The CDR3 reads CAIGSSGSYEQYF. The CDR3 region has the DNA TGTGCCATCGGCAGTAGTGGCTCCTACGAGCAGTACTTC.

As concerns this clone: Compared with germline, one end of the junction differs, possibly owing to a read error. The chain couples TRBV19 to TRBJ2-1, with D possibly matching TRBD2 (6 bases). Germline assignment: CDR1 LNHDA and CDR2 SQIVND (reference sequence). The length of the CDR3 is 17 residues. As DNA, the CDR3 is TGTGCCAGTAGCATAGACGGTTGGCGGGGAATCAACAATGAGCAGTTCTTC. This codes for CASSIDGWRGINNEQFF.

The chain recombines TRBV7-2 with TRBJ2-7, with unresolved D. The CDR3 contains 14 residues. Trimming stripped 4 bases from V and 3 bases from J, with 13 bases between. CDR1 SGHTA and CDR2 FQGNSA come from the germline V gene. The CDR3 DNA reads as TGTGCCAGCAGCTCCCCCCAGGCCCGCTACGAGCAGTACTTC. It encodes CASSSPQARYEQYF.

The chain joins TRBV7-2 to TRBJ2-2, with 11 bases identical to TRBD2. This CDR3 is built from 17 residues. V dropped 1 base and J dropped 7; count of bases not matched to a gene: 8. In germline, CDR1 is SGHTA, CDR2 FQGNSA. CDR3 sequence reads: CASSLGLAGFNIGELFF. CDR3 coding DNA: TGTGCCAGCAGCTTAGGACTAGCGGGATTTAATATCGGGGAGCTGTTTTTT.

This clone was found once. The J gene is TRBJ2-5, the V gene TRBV7-6; 10 nucleotides match TRBD2. The CDR3 length is 16 residues. Germline assignment: CDR1 SGHVS and CDR2 FNYEAQ. V trimming: 1 base; J trimming: 5 bases; junction bases outside the gene matches: 7. The CDR3: CASSLGASGSLETQYF. CDR3 nucleotide sequence: TGTGCCAGCAGCTTAGGTGCTAGCGGGAGTCTGGAGACCCAGTACTTC.